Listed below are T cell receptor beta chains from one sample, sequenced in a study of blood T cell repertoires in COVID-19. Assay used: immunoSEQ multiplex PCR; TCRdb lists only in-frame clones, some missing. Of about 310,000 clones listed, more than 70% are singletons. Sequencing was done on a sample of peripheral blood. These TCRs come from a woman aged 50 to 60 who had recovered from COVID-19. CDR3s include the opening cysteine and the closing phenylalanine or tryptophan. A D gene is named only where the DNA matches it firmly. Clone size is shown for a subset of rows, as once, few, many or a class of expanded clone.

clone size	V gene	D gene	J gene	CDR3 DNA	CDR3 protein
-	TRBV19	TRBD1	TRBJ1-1	TGTGCCAGTAGTTCCCCGGGACAGAGCTATGAAGCTTTCTTT	CASSSPGQSYEAFF
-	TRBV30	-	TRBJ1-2	TGTGCCTGGTCACCAGGGGAGTACTATGGCTACACCTTC	CAWSPGEYYGYTF
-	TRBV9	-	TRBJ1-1	TGTGCCAGCAGCGGAGGGGACAACAGAGTAACTGAAGCTTTCTTT	CASSGGDNRVTEAFF
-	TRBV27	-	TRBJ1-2	TGTGCCAGCAGTTTGTCGGGGAACTATGGCTACACCTTC	CASSLSGNYGYTF
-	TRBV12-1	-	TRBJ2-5	TGTGCCAGCAGCAACCCAGGCAAACAAGAGACCCAGTACTTC	CASSNPGKQETQYF
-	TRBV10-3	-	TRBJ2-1	TGTGCCATCAGTGAGTCAACGCCAGTCCAGTTCTTC	CAISESTPVQFF
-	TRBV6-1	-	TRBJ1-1	TGTACTTTGGGAGGGACTGAAGCTTTCTTT	CTLGGTEAFF
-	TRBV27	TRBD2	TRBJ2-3	TGTGCCAGCAGTTCGGGAGCGGGAGGGGCAGATACGCAGTATTTT	CASSSGAGGADTQYF
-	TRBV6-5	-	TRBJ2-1	TGTGCCAGCAGTTACTCGGGGGCAAGGAGCAATGAGCAGTTCTTC	CASSYSGARSNEQFF
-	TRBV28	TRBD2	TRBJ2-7	TGTGCCAGCAGTGTAGCGGGGGTTGACGAGCAGTACTTC	CASSVAGVDEQYF
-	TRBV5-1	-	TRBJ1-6	TGCGCCAGCAGCGCCGGACAGTCTCGTAATTCACCCCTCCACTTT	CASSAGQSRNSPLHF
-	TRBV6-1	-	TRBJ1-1	TGTGCCAGCAGTGAGGGGCGTTTCATGAACACTGAAGCTTTCTTT	CASSEGRFMNTEAFF
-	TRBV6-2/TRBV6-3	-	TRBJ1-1	TGTGCCAGCAGTTCAAGGGGTGGTGTGGCTGAAGCTTTCTTT	CASSSRGGVAEAFF
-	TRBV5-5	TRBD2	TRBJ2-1	TGTGCCAGCAGCTTCGGGGGAGGGACGCGCGATGAGCAGTTCTTC	CASSFGGGTRDEQFF
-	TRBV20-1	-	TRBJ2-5	TGCAGTGCTCCTTGGAGGGAGACCCAGTACTTC	CSAPWRETQYF
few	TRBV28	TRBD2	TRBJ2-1	TGTGCCAGCAGTCAACTAGCGGGAGTAAGCAATGAGCAGTTCTTC	CASSQLAGVSNEQFF
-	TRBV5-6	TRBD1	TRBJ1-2	TGTGCCAGCAGCTTGCGCCAGGGGGCAGTTGGCTACACCTTC	CASSLRQGAVGYTF
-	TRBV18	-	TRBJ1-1	TGTGCCAGCTCACCTGGTCGGGGGAACACTGAAGCTTTCTTT	CASSPGRGNTEAFF
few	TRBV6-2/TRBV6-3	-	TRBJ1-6	TGTGCCAGCAGCCCCACCGGCAGGGGCGGTTCACCCCTCCACTTT	CASSPTGRGGSPLHF
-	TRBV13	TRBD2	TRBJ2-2	TGTGCCAGCAGCTCCAGGGGACTAGCGGGGTACGGGGAGCTGTTTTTT	CASSSRGLAGYGELFF
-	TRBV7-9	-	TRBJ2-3	TGTGCCAGCAGCTTAGGCGGGCTGTCTGATACGCAGTATTTT	CASSLGGLSDTQYF
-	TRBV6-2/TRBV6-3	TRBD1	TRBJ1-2	TGTGCCAGCAGTTACAGGACAGGGGGCATGAGTGGCTACACCTTC	CASSYRTGGMSGYTF
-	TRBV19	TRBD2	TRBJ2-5	TGTGCCAGTAGTACAGGGACTAGCGGCCAAGAGACCCAGTACTTC	CASSTGTSGQETQYF
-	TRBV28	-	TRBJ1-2	TGTGCCAGCAGTTTCGGGAGCTCGCGTAGCTATGGCTACACCTTC	CASSFGSSRSYGYTF
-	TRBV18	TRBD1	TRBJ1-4	TGTGCCAGCTCAACCGGGACAGGGGGCCCGAATGAAAAACTGTTTTTT	CASSTGTGGPNEKLFF
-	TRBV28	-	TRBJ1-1	TGTGCCAGCAGTCTTATTCAGGGGAGAAACACTGAAGCTTTCTTT	CASSLIQGRNTEAFF
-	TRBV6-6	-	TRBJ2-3	TGTGTCAGCAGACAGACAGTTAGCACAGATACGCAGTATTTT	CVSRQTVSTDTQYF
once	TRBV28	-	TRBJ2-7	TGTGCCAGCGGGCGACTAGTGCGCGAGCAGTACTTC	CASGRLVREQYF
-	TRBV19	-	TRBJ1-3	TGTGCCAGTAGGGCCCCGGGGTCGGCGTCTGGAAACACCATATATTTT	CASRAPGSASGNTIYF
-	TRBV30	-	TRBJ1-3	TGTGCCTGGAGTACTACAGGGCCCGGAAACACCATATATTTT	CAWSTTGPGNTIYF
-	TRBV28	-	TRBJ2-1	TGTGCCAGCAGCCAACCGGGTTTCTACAATGAGCAGTTCTTC	CASSQPGFYNEQFF
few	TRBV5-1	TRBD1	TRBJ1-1	TGCGCCAGCACCAACGGACAGGGGACGAACACTGAAGCTTTCTTT	CASTNGQGTNTEAFF
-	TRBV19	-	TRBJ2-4	TGTGCCAGTAGTATCGGAGGGGATCGGAAAAACATTCAGTACTTC	CASSIGGDRKNIQYF
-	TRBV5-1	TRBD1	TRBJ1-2	TGCGCCAGCAGCTTGGCCGACAGGGGTGGTGGCTACACCTTC	CASSLADRGGGYTF
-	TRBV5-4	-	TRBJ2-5	TGTGCCAGCAGCTTGGGTCGGGGGGCAGGAGAGACCCAGTACTTC	CASSLGRGAGETQYF
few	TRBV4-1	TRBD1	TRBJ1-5	TGCGCCAGCAGCCAAGATGGACAGGGTGGACAGCCCCAGCATTTT	CASSQDGQGGQPQHF
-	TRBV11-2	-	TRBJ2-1	TGTGCCAGCAGCAACACCCTTTACAATGAGCAGTTCTTC	CASSNTLYNEQFF
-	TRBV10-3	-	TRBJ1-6	TGTGCCATCAGTGAGTTTCTTTTAAATCGGGATTCACCCCTCCACTTT	CAISEFLLNRDSPLHF
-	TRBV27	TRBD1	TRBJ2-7	TGTGCCAGCAGACCGGGACAGGGGTATGGCGAGCAGTACTTC	CASRPGQGYGEQYF
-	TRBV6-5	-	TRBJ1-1	TGTGCCAGCAGATCCCTAGGGGGTGAAGCTTTCTTT	CASRSLGGEAFF
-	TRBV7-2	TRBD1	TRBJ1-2	TGTGCCAGCAGCACGCGGACAGGGGACTTTAACTATGGCTACACCTTC	CASSTRTGDFNYGYTF
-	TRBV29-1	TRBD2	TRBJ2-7	TGCAGCGCCTGGACTAGCGGGCGGATAGAGCAGTACTTC	CSAWTSGRIEQYF
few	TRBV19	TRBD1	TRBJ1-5	TGTGCCAGTAGAAGGACAGGGATTGACCAGCCCCAGCATTTT	CASRRTGIDQPQHF
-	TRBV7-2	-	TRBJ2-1	TGTGCCAGCAGCTTAGACTGGGCCAAGAATGAGCAGTTCTTC	CASSLDWAKNEQFF
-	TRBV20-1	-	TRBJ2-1	TGCAGTGCTAGTTACAGGGACGTCCTCAATGAGCAGTTCTTC	CSASYRDVLNEQFF